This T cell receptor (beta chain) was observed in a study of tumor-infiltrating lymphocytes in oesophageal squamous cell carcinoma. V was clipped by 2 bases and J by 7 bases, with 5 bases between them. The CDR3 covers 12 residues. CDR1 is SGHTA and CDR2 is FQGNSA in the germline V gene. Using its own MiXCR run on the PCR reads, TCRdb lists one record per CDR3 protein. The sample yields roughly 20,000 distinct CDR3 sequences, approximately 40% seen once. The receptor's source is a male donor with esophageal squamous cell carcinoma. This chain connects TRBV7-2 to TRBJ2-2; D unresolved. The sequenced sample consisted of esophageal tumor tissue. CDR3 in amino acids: CASSLIVGELFF. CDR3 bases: TGTGCCAGCAGCTTAATTGTCGGGGAGCTGTTTTTT.